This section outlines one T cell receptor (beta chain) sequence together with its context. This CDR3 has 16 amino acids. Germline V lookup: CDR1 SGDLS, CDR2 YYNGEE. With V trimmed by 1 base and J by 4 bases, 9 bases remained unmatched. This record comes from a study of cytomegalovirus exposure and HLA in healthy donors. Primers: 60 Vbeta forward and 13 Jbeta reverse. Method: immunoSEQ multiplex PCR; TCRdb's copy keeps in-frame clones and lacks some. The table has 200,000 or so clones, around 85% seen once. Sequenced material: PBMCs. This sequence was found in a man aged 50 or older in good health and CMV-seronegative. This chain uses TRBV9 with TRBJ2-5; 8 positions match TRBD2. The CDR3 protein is CASSVWTSPSPETQYF. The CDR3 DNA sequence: TGTGCCAGCAGCGTATGGACTAGCCCGAGCCCAGAGACCCAGTACTTC.